The present T cell receptor beta chain was sequenced within a study of OX40 agonist ivuxolimab in advanced cancers. Looking at the study overall: Ivuxolimab, which targeted the costimulatory receptor OX40 (CD134), was an agonistic, fully human IgG2 monoclonal antibody. Intravenous ivuxolimab was administered to patients every 2 weeks at six dose levels: 0.01, 0.1, 0.3, 1.5, 3 and 10 mg/kg. Of the approximately 50 dose-escalation patients, hepatocellular carcinoma was present in about 20, melanoma in around 15, renal cell carcinoma in 9 and head and neck cancer in 9. A male proportion of around 81% and a mean age of roughly 58 years, ranging from 23 to 79, were recorded for the dose-escalation cohort. Prior anti-PD-1, anti-PD-L1 or anti-CTLA-4 therapy was permitted, and checkpoint inhibitors had been received by roughly 40% of dose-escalation patients. Three dose-escalation patients achieved partial responses, one with hepatocellular carcinoma and two with cutaneous melanoma. Peripheral TCRbeta sequencing aimed to test whether ivuxolimab altered TCR sequence diversity and caused clonal T-cell expansion. The monotherapy dose-escalation portion (N ≈ 52 patients) of the phase I ivuxolimab trial is reported in the paper. The research as a whole found: Antigen specificity was not determined for the clonally expanded peripheral T cells. At doses of 0.1 to 3.0 mg/kg, clonal expansion of both CD4+ and CD8+ blood T cells was observed from baseline to week 6. After ivuxolimab, CD8+ T cells had more expanded clones than CD4+ T cells on average. Low levels of normalized T-cell clonal expansion were also seen in some nonresponding patients. In the 0.1-3.0 mg/kg groups, partial responders had among the lowest normalized peripheral clonal expansion, particularly in CD8+ T cells.

Concerning this clone itself: Its cognate antigen has yet to be identified. No per-base quality is available; no much larger clone lies one base away.

Patients with a history of autoimmune disease or receiving systemic immunosuppression were excluded from the trial. In every dose cohort, peripheral blood was drawn for TCR sequencing at baseline, cycle 4 day 1, and cycle 7 day 1. Samples were obtained from an open-label, multicenter, first-in-human phase I dose-escalation trial of ivuxolimab. Adults with locally advanced or metastatic melanoma, renal cell carcinoma, hepatocellular carcinoma or head and neck squamous cell carcinoma were enrolled in the trial. CD4+ and CD8+ T cells were sorted separately from peripheral blood before TCR sequencing. Taken from the germline V gene (reference sequence), the CDR1 and CDR2 loops are SEHNR and FQNEAQ. From cysteine to phenylalanine, the CDR3 is 14 amino acids long. The sequence is cut down to CDR3 DNA, 42 bases in frame from base 1. After removal of 6 bases from V and 2 bases from J, the junction retains 4 bases not matched to a gene.

To sequence the TCRbeta CDR3 region, genomic DNA was isolated from the sorted cells. The immunoSEQ Assay was used to sequence the TCRbeta CDR3 regions. TCRdb obtained this table from immuneACCESS and retained in-frame rearrangements with V and J assigned. These tables miss some clones; where compared with another copy, unresolved V genes account for less than half of the shortfall, and the remainder is unexplained. In all, the sample holds fewer than 50,000 clones, and about 92% of those were seen once. Approximately 9.7% of the sample goes to the ten largest clones. The clonotype was recovered from an adult with an advanced solid tumor such as melanoma, head and neck, liver or kidney cancer. Specimen: CD4+ or CD8+ T cells sorted from blood, collected in a trial of the OX40 agonist ivuxolimab. This sequence uses TRBV7-9 and TRBJ1-1; 9 junctional bases match TRBD1. The sequenced DNA is TGTGCCAGCAGTGGACAGGGGCGAAACACTGAAGCTTTCTTT. Its coded protein is CASSGQGRNTEAFF.